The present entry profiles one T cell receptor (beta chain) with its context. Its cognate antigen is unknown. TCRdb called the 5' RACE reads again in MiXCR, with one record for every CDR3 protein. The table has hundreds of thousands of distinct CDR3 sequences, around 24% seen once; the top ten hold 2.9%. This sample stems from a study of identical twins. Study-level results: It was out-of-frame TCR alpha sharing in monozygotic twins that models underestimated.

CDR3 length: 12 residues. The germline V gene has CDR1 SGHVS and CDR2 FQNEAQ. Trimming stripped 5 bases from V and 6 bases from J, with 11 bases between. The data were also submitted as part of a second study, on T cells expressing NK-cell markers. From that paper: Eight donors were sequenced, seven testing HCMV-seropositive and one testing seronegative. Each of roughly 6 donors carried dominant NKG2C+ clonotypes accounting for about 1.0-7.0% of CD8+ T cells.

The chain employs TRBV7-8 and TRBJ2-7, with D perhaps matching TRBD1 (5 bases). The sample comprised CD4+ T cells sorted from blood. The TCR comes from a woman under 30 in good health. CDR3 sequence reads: CASSEQGSEQYF. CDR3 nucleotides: TGTGCCAGCAGCGAGCAGGGTAGCGAGCAGTACTTC.